These 18 T cell receptor beta chains were sequenced from one sample in a study of blood T cell repertoires in COVID-19. Here immunoSEQ multiplex PCR was the method, and the copy in TCRdb shows in-frame clones only, minus some. The profile shows under 100,000 clones, around three quarters of them singletons. The sample was peripheral blood. These TCRs come from a woman older than 75 with active or convalescent COVID-19.

V gene TRBV29-1 combines with J gene TRBJ1-1; a weak D match, TRBD1 (5 bases). CDR3 length: 14 amino acids. The germline CDR1 and CDR2 sequences are SQVTM and ANQGSEA. Trimming cost V 7 bases and J 0 bases, with 15 bases left between them. DNA of the CDR3: TGCAGCGCCACCCAAAAGGGGTTGAACACTGAAGCTTTCTTT. It codes for CSATQKGLNTEAFF. Complete variable domain (other parts from reference TRBV29-1 and TRBJ1-1): SAVISQKPSRDICQRGTSLTIQCQVDSQVTMMFWYRQQPGQSLTLIATANQGSEATYESGFVIDKFPISRPNLTFSTLTVSNMSPEDSSIYLCSATQKGLNTEAFFGQGTRLTVV.

This chain connects TRBV3-1 (or the pseudogene TRBV3-2) to TRBJ1-6; possibly TRBD1 for D (6 bases). The CDR3 totals 15 residues. Looked up from germline, CDR1 is LGHDT and CDR2 is YNNKEL (reference sequence). V was clipped by 0 bases and J by 6 bases, with 9 bases between them. The CDR3 here is CASSQDWTANSPLHF. The CDR3 DNA follows: TGTGCCAGCAGCCAAGATTGGACAGCTAATTCACCCCTCCACTTT.

The J gene is TRBJ1-5, the V gene TRBV18, with TRBD1 matching over 7 bases. The CDR3 length is 16 residues. The germline gives CDR1 KGHSH, CDR2 LQKENI. Trimming cost V 3 bases and J 11 bases; bases outside gene matches: 16. The CDR3 protein is CASSPRLTGLLGAQHF. The CDR3 nucleotides read TGTGCCAGCTCACCCAGGCTGACAGGGCTCTTGGGGGCCCAGCATTTT.

This chain uses TRBV3-1 (or the pseudogene TRBV3-2) with TRBJ2-1; 9 positions agree with TRBD2. CDR3 size: 19 residues. CDR1 LGHDT and CDR2 YNNKEL come from the germline V gene (reference sequence). J gave up 10 bases and V 0 bases, and 19 bases lay outside the gene matches. CDR3 amino acids: CASSQDWIMGAGGICEQFF. The CDR3 bases are TGTGCCAGCAGCCAAGATTGGATTATGGGAGCGGGGGGAATTTGCGAGCAGTTCTTC.

The chain carries TRBV5-1 and TRBJ2-1; 12 nucleotides match TRBD2. CDR3 length: 15 amino acids. Germline V gene lookup returns CDR1 SGHRS and CDR2 YFSETQ. V shed 5 bases and J 6 bases; nucleotides not matched to a gene: 6. This chain's CDR3 is CASRRLAGGLNEQFF. The CDR3 nucleotides read TGCGCCAGCAGGAGGCTAGCGGGGGGGCTCAATGAGCAGTTCTTC.

The chain employs TRBV9 and TRBJ2-4; the match to TRBD2 covers 8 bases. Germline CDR1 is SGDLS and CDR2 is YYNGEE. CDR3 length: 16 residues. The J segment lost 7 bases and the V segment lost 4 bases, leaving 13 bases of the junction unmatched. The CDR3: CASSPDPGTRGNIQYF. The CDR3 DNA reads TGTGCCAGCAGCCCCGACCCCGGGACTAGAGGCAACATTCAGTACTTC.

The V gene is TRBV7-3, the J gene TRBJ2-1; D is unclear. Germline V CDR1 and CDR2: SGHTA, FQGTGA. Trimming left V 1 base short and J 4 bases short, with 17 bases between. CDR3 size: 17 residues. The CDR3 loop reads CASSLKSSQAFYNEQFF. The CDR3, as DNA: TGTGCCAGCAGCTTAAAGTCGAGTCAGGCCTTTTACAATGAGCAGTTCTTC. Filled out from reference TRBV7-3 and TRBJ2-1, the complete variable domain reads GAGVSQTPSNKVTEKGKYVELRCDPISGHTALYWYRQSLGQGPEFLIYFQGTGAADDSGLPNDRFFAVRPEGSVSTLKIQRTERGDSAVYLCASSLKSSQAFYNEQFFGPGTRLTVL.

V and J are TRBV7-8 and TRBJ1-4; 11 bases match TRBD1. Germline V CDR1 and CDR2: SGHVS, FQNEAQ. With V trimmed by 5 bases and J by 7 bases, 9 bases remained unmatched. The CDR3 has 16 residues. The CDR3 sequence is CASSTPPGQGGEKLFF. The CDR3 nucleotides are TGTGCCAGCAGCACACCGCCGGGACAGGGGGGTGAAAAACTGTTTTTT. The whole variable domain, remainder taken from reference TRBV7-8 and TRBJ1-4, is GAGVSQSPRYKVAKRGQDVALRCDPISGHVSLFWYQQALGQGPEFLTYFQNEAQLDKSGLPSDRFFAERPEGSVSTLKIQRTQQEDSAVYLCASSTPPGQGGEKLFFGSGTQLSVL.

The chain uses TRBV5-1 and TRBJ2-2; a weak D match, TRBD1 (5 bases). Trimming pared 4 bases from V and 8 bases from J, leaving 15 bases between. The germline V gene has CDR1 SGHRS and CDR2 YFSETQ. The length of the CDR3 is 14 residues. The CDR3 reads CASSIGQLTGELFF. The CDR3 coding sequence is TGCGCCAGCAGCATTGGACAACTAACAGGGGAGCTGTTTTTT. Based on the CDR3 plus reference TRBV5-1 and TRBJ2-2, the full variable domain is KAGVTQTPRYLIKTRGQQVTLSCSPISGHRSVSWYQQTPGQGLQFLFEYFSETQRNKGNFPGRFSGRQFSNSRSEMNVSTLELGDSALYLCASSIGQLTGELFFGEGSRLTVL.

This chain uses TRBV2 with TRBJ1-1; TRBD1 matches at 7 bases. CDR1 is SNHLY and CDR2 is FYNNEI in the germline V gene. The CDR3 sequence is 16 residues long. After removal of 3 bases from V and 0 bases from J, the junction contained 7 bases not matched to a gene. CDR3 amino acids: CASSDDRDRLNTEAFF. CDR3 sequence (DNA): TGTGCCAGCAGTGACGATAGGGACAGATTGAACACTGAAGCTTTCTTT.

The genes are TRBV5-1 and TRBJ2-5; 8 bases are shared with TRBD1. J gave up 1 base and V 7 bases, and 3 bases lay outside the gene matches. The CDR3 totals 13 residues. CDR1 and CDR2 from the germline V gene are SGHRS and YFSETQ. CDR3: CASFDRGQETQYF. Here the CDR3 DNA reads TGCGCCAGCTTCGACAGGGGCCAAGAGACCCAGTACTTC.

This clone was detected only once. V is TRBV7-9 and J is TRBJ1-1; D remains unclear. V lost 5 bases and J 1 base, leaving 11 bases between the germline ends. The CDR3 runs 14 residues. The germline V gene has CDR1 SEHNR and CDR2 FQNEAQ (reference sequence). CDR3 loop: CASSREGGNTEAFF. CDR3 DNA sequence: TGTGCCAGCAGCAGGGAAGGCGGGAACACTGAAGCTTTCTTT.

This clone has just a few counts. CDR3: CASSLVGGGSYGYTF. CDR3 DNA: TGCGCCAGCAGCTTGGTAGGTGGCGGATCCTATGGCTACACCTTC. The chain has TRBV5-1 and TRBJ1-2; no clear D. This CDR3 spans 15 amino acids. Germline V CDR1 and CDR2: SGHRS, YFSETQ. V was pared by 0 bases and J by 4 bases, with 13 bases between.

This chain links TRBV5-4 with TRBJ1-4; tentatively, D is TRBD1 (5 bases). Trimming left V 5 bases short and J 8 bases short, with 19 bases between. CDR3 length: 15 amino acids. Germline values: CDR1 SGHNT, CDR2 YYREEE (reference sequence). The CDR3 here is CASSYIEGRGEKLFF. For the CDR3, the DNA is TGTGCCAGCAGTTATATTGAGGGACGGGGGGAAAAACTGTTTTTT.

This sequence joins TRBV9 and TRBJ1-1, with 8 bases that match TRBD1. Germline lookup yields CDR1 SGDLS and CDR2 YYNGEE. The CDR3 consists of 13 residues. V shed 4 bases and J 5 bases; nucleotides not matched to a gene: 4. The CDR3 protein is CASSKRQGTEAFF. The CDR3 DNA is TGTGCCAGCAGCAAGCGACAGGGGACTGAAGCTTTCTTT.

The J gene is TRBJ2-7, the V gene TRBV15; tentative D call: TRBD1 (5 bases). From germline, CDR1 is LNHNV and CDR2 YYDKDF (reference sequence). The CDR3 spans 14 residues. V lost 1 base and J 5 bases, leaving 12 bases between the germline ends. The DNA of the CDR3 is TGTGCCACCAGCAGAGGGGGCGGTAGTAACGAGCAGTACTTC. Amino acid sequence: CATSRGGGSNEQYF.

V is TRBV13 and J is TRBJ2-2; TRBD2 matches at 12 bases. V shed 5 bases and J 2 bases; nucleotides not matched to a gene: 9. The CDR3 consists of 18 residues. The germline V gene has CDR1 PRHDT and CDR2 FYEKMQ (reference sequence). CDR3 bases: TGTGCCAGCAGCCGAGGTGGACTAGCGGGGTCAAACACCGGGGAGCTGTTTTTT. Its protein is CASSRGGLAGSNTGELFF.

There are many counts of this clone. V usage is TRBV6-2 or TRBV6-3 and J usage is TRBJ1-5; D unresolved. There are 15 residues in the CDR3. V shed 2 bases and J shed 4 bases, with 12 bases lying between them. Germline V gene sequence: CDR1 MNHEY, CDR2 SVGEGT. CDR3 sequence reads: CASSYPIVGNQPQHF. The CDR3 nucleotides read TGTGCCAGCAGTTACCCAATAGTCGGTAATCAGCCCCAGCATTTT.